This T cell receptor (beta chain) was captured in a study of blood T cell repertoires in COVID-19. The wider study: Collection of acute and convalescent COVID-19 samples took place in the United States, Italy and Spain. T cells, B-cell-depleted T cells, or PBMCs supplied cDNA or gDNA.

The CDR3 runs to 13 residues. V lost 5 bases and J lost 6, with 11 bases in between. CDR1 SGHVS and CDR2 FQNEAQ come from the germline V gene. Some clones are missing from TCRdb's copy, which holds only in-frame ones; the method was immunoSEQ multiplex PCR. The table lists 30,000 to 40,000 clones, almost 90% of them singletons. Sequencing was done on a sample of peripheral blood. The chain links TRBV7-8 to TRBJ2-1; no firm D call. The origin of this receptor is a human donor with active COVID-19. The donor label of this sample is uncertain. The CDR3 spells CASSVTLFNEQFF. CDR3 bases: TGTGCCAGCAGCGTGACACTTTTCAATGAGCAGTTCTTC.